These 25 T cell receptor beta chains share one sample of origin, sequenced in a study of blood T cell repertoires in COVID-19. The repertoire was sequenced with immunoSEQ multiplex PCR; TCRdb's copy has only in-frame clones and lacks some. Seen here are roughly 200,000 clones, roughly four fifths observed once, and the top ten hold approximately 1.5%. Sequencing input: peripheral blood. These receptor sequences come from a human donor in a cohort sampled during active COVID-19.

Regarding this clone: Other DNA sequences within the sample encode an identical CDR3. J is TRBJ2-5 and V is TRBV5-1; TRBD1 is a possible D gene (7 bases). The CDR3 has 14 amino acids. The germline CDR1 and CDR2 sequences are SGHRS and YFSETQ. Trimming removed 0 bases from V and 5 bases from J, with 11 bases in between. The DNA for the CDR3 is TGCGCCAGCAGCTTGGAGGCAGGGGGGGAGACCCAGTACTTC. It codes for CASSLEAGGETQYF.

The chain is built from TRBV3-1 (or the pseudogene TRBV3-2) and TRBJ2-1; 14 positions match TRBD2. Germline CDR1 and CDR2: LGHDT and YNNKEL (reference sequence). The CDR3 totals 16 residues. Trimming at V came to 4 bases and at J to 4 bases, leaving 3 bases not matched to a gene. CDR3 residues: CASSPRTSGGYNEQFF. Written as DNA, the CDR3 is TGTGCCAGCAGCCCCAGGACTAGCGGGGGGTACAATGAGCAGTTCTTC.

The chain couples TRBV28 to TRBJ1-5; no clear D gene. This CDR3 has 14 amino acids. CDR1 and CDR2 from the germline V gene are MDHEN and SYDVKM. V was shortened by 5 bases and J by 7 bases, with 15 bases between the two germline ends. In nucleotides, the CDR3 is TGTGCCAGCAGTGCACTATCCGGGGTCCAGCCCCAGCATTTT. Its translation: CASSALSGVQPQHF.

The chain carries TRBV24-1 and TRBJ2-7, with TRBD1 matching 7 bases. V lost 3 bases to trimming and J lost 6 bases; unmatched junction nucleotides: 7. From germline, CDR1 is KGHDR and CDR2 SFDVKD. The CDR3 runs 14 residues. The CDR3 coding sequence is TGTGCCACCAGTGATGGACAGGACCACGGCGAGCAGTACTTC. As protein: CATSDGQDHGEQYF.

The chain joins TRBV11-1 to TRBJ2-1, with 9 nucleotides matching TRBD2. CDR3 size: 15 residues. V was pared by 0 bases and J by 6 bases, with 3 bases of the junction left unmatched. Germline V CDR1 and CDR2: SGHAT, FQDESV (reference sequence). CDR3 loop: CASSLAAGGPNEQFF. CDR3 sequence (DNA): TGTGCCAGCAGCTTAGCGGCGGGGGGGCCCAATGAGCAGTTCTTC.

The table lists this clone with a count of one. The chain joins TRBV28 to TRBJ2-7, with 13 bases that match TRBD2. V lost 5 bases, J lost 2 bases, and 3 bases stayed unmatched. Germline assignment: CDR1 MDHEN and CDR2 SYDVKM. The CDR3 totals 15 residues. The CDR3 DNA reads TGTGCCAGCAGTCGGGGGACTAGCGGGACCTACGAGCAGTACTTC. Protein sequence: CASSRGTSGTYEQYF.

The chain employs TRBV19 and TRBJ2-7, with 10 positions matching TRBD2. In germline, CDR1 is LNHDA, CDR2 SQIVND (reference sequence). The CDR3 has 16 residues. The V and J ends lost 1 base and 1 base, in that order; junction bases with no gene match: 4. Here the CDR3 reads CASSIGSLAGSYEQYF. In nucleotides, the CDR3 is TGTGCCAGTAGTATAGGTTCACTAGCGGGATCCTACGAGCAGTACTTC.

The rearrangement links TRBV5-1 to TRBJ2-7; 9 bases match TRBD1. The ends lost 3 bases at V and 2 bases at J; junction bases unmatched: 9. Germline CDR1 is SGHRS and CDR2 is YFSETQ. The CDR3 extends over 16 amino acids. The CDR3 coding sequence is TGCGCCAGCAGCTCCCTGGACAGGGGAAGCGCCTACGAGCAGTACTTC. This gives the protein CASSSLDRGSAYEQYF.

The CDR3 reads CASSTPGDEQYF. The DNA for the CDR3 is TGTGCCAGCAGTACCCCCGGAGACGAGCAGTACTTC. J is TRBJ2-7 and V is TRBV6-5; D ambiguous. The germline V gene encodes CDR1 MNHEY and CDR2 SVGAGI. This CDR3 contains 12 residues. Between the trimmed V and J ends, which lost 5 bases and 5 bases, there was a span of 10 bases.

The chain employs TRBV7-3 and TRBJ2-7; D is perhaps TRBD2 (5 bases). The V end was cut by 5 bases, the J end by 5 bases, with 13 bases between. This CDR3 region has 13 residues. Looked up from germline, CDR1 is SGHTA and CDR2 is FQGTGA. The CDR3: CASSEVGDHEQYF. The CDR3, as DNA: TGTGCCAGCAGCGAAGTCGGGGATCACGAGCAGTACTTC.

The chain is built from TRBV11-3 and TRBJ2-3; TRBD2 matches at 11 bases. From germline, CDR1 is SGHNT and CDR2 YENEEA. V lost 5 bases and J lost 2; bases outside the gene matches: 6. This CDR3 region has 16 residues. The CDR3 sequence is CASSPGLAVNTDTQYF. The CDR3 DNA reads TGTGCCAGCAGCCCGGGACTAGCGGTAAACACAGATACGCAGTATTTT.

The chain uses TRBV5-4 and TRBJ2-7; a weak D match, TRBD2 (6 bases). The CDR3 has 15 amino acids. Deletions cut 1 base from V and 4 bases from J, with 15 bases between. The germline CDR1 and CDR2 sequences are SGHNT and YYREEE (reference sequence). Written as DNA, the CDR3 is TGTGCCAGCAGCTTGAGGACGTCGGGGGATTACGAGCAGTACTTC. Amino acids: CASSLRTSGDYEQYF.

This sequence joins TRBV14 and TRBJ2-5; D is perhaps TRBD2 (5 bases). CDR1 and CDR2 from the germline V gene are SGHDN and FVKESK. The CDR3 is 16 amino acids. V was clipped by 4 bases and J by 4 bases, with 19 bases between them. The CDR3 protein is CASSPQSGFGGETQYF. The CDR3 region has the DNA TGTGCCAGCAGCCCACAATCGGGATTCGGAGGAGAGACCCAGTACTTC.

V gene TRBV9 combines with J gene TRBJ2-3, with no clear D. The V gene's germline CDR1 is SGDLS and CDR2 YYNGEE. The ends were cut back, 1 base at V and 2 bases at J, with 11 bases in the middle. The CDR3 is made up of 15 amino acids. The CDR3 loop is CASSVLDGFTDTQYF. CDR3 in DNA: TGTGCCAGCAGCGTACTAGACGGATTCACAGATACGCAGTATTTT.

The genes are TRBV19 and TRBJ1-1, with unresolved D. V was cut by 6 bases and J by 10 bases, with 18 bases left in between. The CDR3 runs 13 residues. In germline, CDR1 is LNHDA, CDR2 SQIVND (reference sequence). The CDR3 loop is CASRDGGTAVAFF. In DNA, the CDR3 is TGTGCCAGTAGAGACGGAGGAACTGCTGTAGCTTTCTTT.

The rearrangement uses TRBV29-1 and TRBJ2-7; TRBD1 aligns across 9 bases. This CDR3 is 12 amino acids long. The junction had 5 bases not matched to a gene; V was cut back by 7 bases and J by 4 bases. The germline V gene has CDR1 SQVTM and CDR2 ANQGSEA. Here the CDR3 reads CSGGGQGYEQYF. The CDR3 DNA reads TGCAGCGGAGGGGGACAGGGTTACGAGCAGTACTTC.

A note on this clone: Other DNA sequences in the sample encode the same CDR3. This chain connects TRBV5-6 to TRBJ2-7, with D hard to call. V was shortened by 0 bases and J by 3 bases, with 4 bases between the two germline ends. The germline V gene has CDR1 SGHDT and CDR2 YYEEEE. This CDR3 is 12 amino acids long. The CDR3 sequence: CASSLASYEQYF. The CDR3 DNA sequence: TGTGCCAGCAGCTTGGCCAGCTACGAGCAGTACTTC.

The chain uses TRBV19 and TRBJ1-2; TRBD1 agrees at 12 bases. Germline V CDR1 and CDR2: LNHDA, SQIVND (reference sequence). The CDR3 is made up of 15 amino acids. V was pared by 4 bases and J by 4 bases, with 4 bases of the junction left unmatched. The DNA for the CDR3 is TGTGCCAGTAGTAGGGACAGGGGGCTATCCTATGGCTACACCTTC. Its translation is CASSRDRGLSYGYTF. The entire variable domain, with the rest obtained from reference TRBV19 and TRBJ1-2, is as follows: DGGITQSPKYLFRKEGQNVTLSCEQNLNHDAMYWYRQDPGQGLRLIYYSQIVNDFQKGDIAEGYSVSREKKESFPLTVTSAQKNPTAFYLCASSRDRGLSYGYTFGSGTRLTVV.

V gene TRBV28 combines with J gene TRBJ2-7; D might be TRBD2 (5 bases). Germline CDR1 and CDR2: MDHEN and SYDVKM. Trimming left V 6 bases short and J 1 base short, with 19 bases between. This CDR3 region has 16 residues. CDR3 loop: CASSVPSLRRSYEQYF. In DNA form, the CDR3 reads TGTGCCAGCAGCGTCCCCTCACTAAGGAGGTCCTACGAGCAGTACTTC.

The chain has TRBV7-2 and TRBJ2-7, with D perhaps TRBD2 (6 bases). This CDR3 region has 14 residues. Trimming shortened V by 5 bases and J by 3 bases, and 14 bases separated the two germline ends. CDR1 SGHTA and CDR2 FQGNSA come from the germline V gene. CDR3 DNA: TGTGCCAGCAGCCTCCTATGGACTAACTACGAGCAGTACTTC. This gives the protein CASSLLWTNYEQYF.

The V call is TRBV28, the J call TRBJ2-2; D remains unclear. Germline V gene sequence: CDR1 MDHEN, CDR2 SYDVKM. The CDR3 sequence is 14 residues long. Deletions cut 2 bases from V and 7 bases from J, with 11 bases between. In DNA, the CDR3 is TGTGCCAGCAGTTTACAGCTAGTCGGCGGGGAGCTGTTTTTT. The encoded protein is CASSLQLVGGELFF.

The rearrangement uses TRBV9 and TRBJ1-6; 7 nucleotides align to TRBD1. V was clipped by 4 bases and J by 0 bases; unmatched bases: 4. The CDR3 loop spans 16 amino acids. Germline V lookup: CDR1 SGDLS, CDR2 YYNGEE. The CDR3 DNA reads TGTGCCAGCAGCCCGTGGGACAGCTCCTATAATTCACCCCTCCACTTT. Translated, it gives CASSPWDSSYNSPLHF.

This chain uses TRBV18 with TRBJ2-7, with TRBD1 matching 8 bases. V shed 3 bases, J shed 6 bases, and the junction held 4 bases outside the gene matches. CDR3 length: 13 residues. From germline, CDR1 is KGHSH and CDR2 LQKENI. CDR3 coding DNA: TGTGCCAGCTCACCTTATGACAGGGGCGAGCAGTACTTC. Translating gives CASSPYDRGEQYF.

The gene calls are TRBV4-1 and TRBJ1-2; D ambiguous. The V gene's germline CDR1 is MGHRA and CDR2 YSYEKL. The CDR3 loop spans 13 amino acids. Trimming left V 1 base short and J 0 bases short, with 3 bases between. The DNA of the CDR3 is TGCGCCAGCAGCCAAGCTCCTAACTATGGCTACACCTTC. Amino acids: CASSQAPNYGYTF.

The V and J genes are TRBV6-5 and TRBJ2-7; 14 nucleotides match TRBD2. V was clipped by 2 bases and J by 4 bases; unmatched bases: 4. The length of the CDR3 is 16 residues. Germline values: CDR1 MNHEY, CDR2 SVGAGI. CDR3 loop: CASSYPRTSGGYEQYF. Here the CDR3 DNA reads TGTGCCAGCAGTTACCCCCGGACTAGCGGGGGGTACGAGCAGTACTTC.